The 15 T cell receptor beta chains below come from one sample, sequenced in a study of cytomegalovirus exposure and HLA in healthy donors (dated by TCRdb to the late 2010s). Library preparation was by the immunoSEQ multiplex PCR assay. As stored in TCRdb, this immuneACCESS dataset retains in-frame rearrangements with V and J assigned. A fraction of the clones does not appear; measured against another copy, unresolved V genes explain less than half of the discrepancy, and the remainder lacks a known reason. The sample table contains tens of thousands of clones; only one count was recorded for 94% of them. The ten top clones hold less than 2% of the sample. The sequenced sample consisted of PBMCs. The receptors stem from a young man in good health and CMV-seropositive.

This chain connects TRBV30 to TRBJ2-1, with 9 bases fitting TRBD2. V shed 2 bases and J 10 bases; nucleotides not matched to a gene: 12. The CDR3 is made up of 15 amino acids. Germline V gene lookup returns CDR1 GTSNPN and CDR2 SVGIG (reference sequence). The CDR3 spells CAWSPLAGGPGEQFF. CDR3 bases: TGTGCCTGGAGTCCCCTGGCGGGAGGGCCCGGGGAGCAGTTCTTC.

The J gene is TRBJ1-2, the V gene TRBV11-3, with D hard to call. The CDR3 length is 17 residues. V was trimmed by 5 bases and J by 0 bases, leaving 19 bases between them. CDR1 and CDR2 (germline): SGHNT, YENEEA. The DNA of the CDR3 is TGTGCCAGCAGCCCCCTGTCTAGCGTAGGAACTAACTATGGCTACACCTTC. Translating gives CASSPLSSVGTNYGYTF.

This clone has only one observation. The CDR3 bases are TGTGCCAGCAGTAACAGGGGAGGTCAGCCCCAGCATTTT. This translates into CASSNRGGQPQHF. J is TRBJ1-5 and V is TRBV27; 7 positions agree with TRBD1. The CDR3 has 13 amino acids. Germline-derived CDR1 and CDR2 are MNHEY and SMNVEV (reference sequence). The J segment lost 6 bases and the V segment lost 5 bases, leaving 4 bases of the junction unmatched.

The chain has TRBV7-9 and TRBJ1-1; the D gene is possibly TRBD1 (5 bases). CDR1 is SEHNR and CDR2 is FQNEAQ in the germline V gene (reference sequence). CDR3 size: 9 residues. Deletions cut 11 bases from V and 10 bases from J, with 11 bases between. The CDR3 DNA reads TGTGCCGGGGGGATGACAGCTTTCTTT. It specifies CAGGMTAFF.

This chain links TRBV7-9 with TRBJ2-1; the match to TRBD2 covers 10 bases. V dropped 5 bases and J dropped 9; count of bases not matched to a gene: 10. This CDR3 comprises 15 residues. Germline V gene data show CDR1 as SEHNR and CDR2 as FQNEAQ (reference sequence). The CDR3 loop is CASSPPGLATSEQFF. The CDR3 nucleotides read TGTGCCAGCAGCCCCCCGGGACTAGCGACCAGTGAGCAGTTCTTC.

The genes are TRBV9 and TRBJ2-3, with D maybe TRBD2 (6 bases). The CDR3 runs 16 residues. CDR1 and CDR2 from the germline V gene are SGDLS and YYNGEE. V lost 0 bases to trimming and J lost 0 bases, with 11 bases between them. CDR3 sequence (DNA): TGTGCCAGCAGCGTAGGGCGGGGTTTTAGCACAGATACGCAGTATTTT. Translated, it gives CASSVGRGFSTDTQYF.

The V and J genes are TRBV30 and TRBJ2-7; maybe TRBD2 (6 bases). The germline V gene encodes CDR1 GTSNPN and CDR2 SVGIG (reference sequence). This CDR3 contains 15 residues. In DNA, the CDR3 is TGTGCTCTCGCGCGGGACGGGAGTAGGATGAACGAGCAGTACTTC. Amino acids: CALARDGSRMNEQYF.

The chain links TRBV25-1 to TRBJ1-5; tentatively, D is TRBD1 (6 bases). V shed 4 bases and J shed 2 bases, with 9 bases lying between them. This CDR3 spans 14 amino acids. Germline V gene data show CDR1 as MGHDK and CDR2 as SYGVNS. This CDR3 is CASSGQEGNQPQHF. Here the CDR3 DNA reads TGTGCCAGCAGTGGACAGGAGGGCAATCAGCCCCAGCATTTT.

The chain uses TRBV27 and TRBJ2-3; D is uncertain. The CDR3 length is 14 residues. With 2 bases removed from V and 1 base from J, the gap between germline ends came to 7 bases. The V gene's germline CDR1 is MNHEY and CDR2 SMNVEV (reference sequence). CDR3 DNA: TGTGCCAGCAGTTTAGTGCAGGGCACAGATACGCAGTATTTT. Its protein product is CASSLVQGTDTQYF.

This clone was found once. The chain links TRBV10-3 to TRBJ2-7; D ambiguous. Trimming took off 0 bases at V and 2 bases at J, with 8 bases between the two ends. The length of the CDR3 is 14 residues. In germline, CDR1 is ENHRY, CDR2 SYGVKD. The CDR3 reads CAISESAVTYEQYF. The CDR3 region has the DNA TGTGCCATCAGTGAGTCGGCGGTAACCTACGAGCAGTACTTC.

This clone showed up just a few times. The CDR3 DNA reads as TGTGCCAGCAGCTTCGCGGGAGAGGCCAGCAATGAGCAGTTCTTC. Its translation: CASSFAGEASNEQFF. The J gene is TRBJ2-1, the V gene TRBV5-6, with 7 nucleotides matching TRBD2. CDR3 length: 15 residues. The V segment lost 2 bases and the J segment 6 bases; nucleotides outside the gene matches: 8. Germline V lookup: CDR1 SGHDT, CDR2 YYEEEE. Looking up the rest from reference TRBV5-6 and TRBJ2-1 gives the full variable domain: DAGVTQSPTHLIKTRGQQVTLRCSPKSGHDTVSWYQQALGQGPQFIFQYYEEEERQRGNFPDRFSGHQFPNYSSELNVNALLLGDSALYLCASSFAGEASNEQFFGPGTRLTVL.

The chain uses TRBV7-9 and TRBJ2-1, with unresolved D. The germline CDR1 and CDR2 sequences are SEHNR and FQNEAQ (reference sequence). The CDR3 runs 12 residues. V lost 1 base and J lost 7, with 5 bases in between. The CDR3 loop is CASSLELNEQFF. DNA for the CDR3: TGTGCCAGCAGCTTAGAACTAAATGAGCAGTTCTTC.

Comments on this clone: One end of the junction varies from germline; a read error may be responsible. The chain couples TRBV7-7 to TRBJ2-5, with a possible D match to TRBD2 (6 bases). Germline loops: CDR1 SSHAT, CDR2 FNYEAQ (reference sequence). CDR3 length equals 15 residues. CDR3 sequence (DNA): TGTGCTAGCAGCCACGGGACTGGGGACCAAGAGACCCAGTACTTC. Residues: CASSHGTGDQETQYF. Variable domain in full (rest from reference TRBV7-7 and TRBJ2-5): GAGVSQSPRYKVTKRGQDVTLRCDPISSHATLYWYQQALGQGPEFLTYFNYEAQPDKSGLPSDRFSAERPEGSISTLTIQRTEQRDSAMYRCASSHGTGDQETQYFGPGTRLLVL.

The V call is TRBV7-8, the J call TRBJ2-7; 8 bases agree with TRBD1. Per germline, CDR1 SGHVS and CDR2 FQNEAQ. The CDR3 has 16 residues. The trim removed 1 base at V and 3 bases at J, leaving 8 bases unmatched. The CDR3 DNA reads TGTGCCAGCAGCTTAGTAGCAGGGGGCTCCAACTACGAGCAGTACTTC. Translation: CASSLVAGGSNYEQYF. Full variable domain (rest looked up from reference TRBV7-8 and TRBJ2-7): GAGVSQSPRYKVAKRGQDVALRCDPISGHVSLFWYQQALGQGPEFLTYFQNEAQLDKSGLPSDRFFAERPEGSVSTLKIQRTQQEDSAVYLCASSLVAGGSNYEQYFGPGTRLTVT.

The chain is built from TRBV27 and TRBJ2-7, with D tentatively TRBD2 (6 bases). This CDR3 has 13 amino acids. Trimming took off 6 bases at V and 6 bases at J, with 15 bases between the two ends. Looked up from germline, CDR1 is MNHEY and CDR2 is SMNVEV (reference sequence). Here the CDR3 DNA reads TGTGCCAGCAGCACTCGGGGAGCGGGCGAGCAGTACTTC. Its translation: CASSTRGAGEQYF.